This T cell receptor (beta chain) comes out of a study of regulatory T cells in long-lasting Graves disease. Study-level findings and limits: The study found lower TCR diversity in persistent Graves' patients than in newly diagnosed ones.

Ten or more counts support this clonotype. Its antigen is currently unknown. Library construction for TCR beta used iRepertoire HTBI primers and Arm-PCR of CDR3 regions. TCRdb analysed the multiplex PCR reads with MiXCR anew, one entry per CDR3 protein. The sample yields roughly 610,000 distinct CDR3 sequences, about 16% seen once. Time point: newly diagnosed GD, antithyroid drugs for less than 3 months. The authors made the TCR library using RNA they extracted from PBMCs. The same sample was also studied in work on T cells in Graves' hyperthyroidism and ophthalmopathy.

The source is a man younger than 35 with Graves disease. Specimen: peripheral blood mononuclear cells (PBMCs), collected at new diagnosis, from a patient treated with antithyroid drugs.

The CDR3 bases are TGTGCCAGCAGTAGCCGGACGCTGAACACTGAAGCTTTCTTT. Its translation is CASSSRTLNTEAFF. The chain uses TRBV2 and TRBJ1-1; D is undetermined. CDR1 SNHLY and CDR2 FYNNEI come from the germline V gene. CDR3 length: 14 amino acids. V was shortened by 5 bases and J by 0 bases, with 10 bases between the two germline ends.